Here is one TCR beta chain with its context. These data originate in a study of shared clonotypes between healthy human individuals. Authors' analysis steps: With immunoSEQ giving junction-only sequences and no quality scores, filtering differed. Repertoires were generated with immunoSEQ multiplex PCR, while TCRdb's copy carries only in-frame clones and drops some. That table is the source of V, J and clone size, and D and trimming were worked out from the DNA. The repertoire holds about 1.5 million clones, with 98% as singletons. Trimming cost V 4 bases and J 0 bases, with 10 bases left between them. Per the germline V gene, CDR1 is GTSNPN and CDR2 is SVGIG (reference sequence). This CDR3 has 14 amino acids. Donors comprised healthy HIV-negative adults lacking recent acute infections or vaccinations. The study separated CD4+ cells into CD45RA+ naive and CD45RA-negative memory subsets.

Sequencing used naive CD4+ T cells sorted from blood. As for subset: CD45RA+ positively selected. The chain is built from TRBV30 and TRBJ2-1, with a tentative D call TRBD1 (5 bases). The receptor comes from a man aged 30-40 years in good health. The CDR3 spells CAWIGRGSYNEQFF. As DNA, the CDR3 is TGTGCCTGGATTGGAAGGGGCTCCTACAATGAGCAGTTCTTC.